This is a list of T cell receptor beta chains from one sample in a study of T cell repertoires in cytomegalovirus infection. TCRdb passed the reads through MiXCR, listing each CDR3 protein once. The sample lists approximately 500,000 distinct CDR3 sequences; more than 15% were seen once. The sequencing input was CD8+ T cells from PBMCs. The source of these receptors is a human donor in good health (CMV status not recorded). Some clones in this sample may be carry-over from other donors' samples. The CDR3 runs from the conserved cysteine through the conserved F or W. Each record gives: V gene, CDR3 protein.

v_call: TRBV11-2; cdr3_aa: CASSSGQGPGELFF
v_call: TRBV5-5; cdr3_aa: CASSLGVGAGELFF
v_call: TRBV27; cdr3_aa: CASSPTHRGRDEKLFF
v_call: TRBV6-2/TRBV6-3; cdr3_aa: CASSPGTGDSIVRIYEQYF
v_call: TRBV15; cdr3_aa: CATSRGGENYEQYF
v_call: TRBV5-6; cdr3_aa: CASSLGRQTQYF
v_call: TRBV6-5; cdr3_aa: CASSYYANYGYTF
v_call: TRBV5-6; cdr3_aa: CASSLSARGALHF
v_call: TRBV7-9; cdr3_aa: CASSLGNSNYGYTF
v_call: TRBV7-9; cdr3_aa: CASSLKTTGGEAFF
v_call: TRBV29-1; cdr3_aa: CSVEGTTYEQYF
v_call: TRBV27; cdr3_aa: CASSHPGLAGGRTGELFF
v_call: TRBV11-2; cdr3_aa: CASSLDRGSSYEQYF
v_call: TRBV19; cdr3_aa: CASRDFLADTQYF
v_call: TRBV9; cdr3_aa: CASSAGEGYEQYF
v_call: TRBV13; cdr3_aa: CASSLGRSGRDNNEQFF
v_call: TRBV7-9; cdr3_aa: CASSFDSHNEQFF
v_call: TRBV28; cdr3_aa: CASSLGLLLDEQFF
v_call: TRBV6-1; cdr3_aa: CASGQGSPF
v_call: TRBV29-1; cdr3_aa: CSVLGDTHFGYGYTF
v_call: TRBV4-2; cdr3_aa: CASSQVGRVGANFLTF
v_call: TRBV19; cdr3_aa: CASSIIEGSPNTEAFF
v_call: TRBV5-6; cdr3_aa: CASSLGVTVRTDTQYF
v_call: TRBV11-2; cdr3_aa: CASSSSSGTGFYEQYF
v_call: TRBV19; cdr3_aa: CASSKGLAGRYSGGELFF
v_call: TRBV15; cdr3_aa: CATSGQGLLEKLFF
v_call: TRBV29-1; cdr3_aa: CSVENSGSSGANVLTF
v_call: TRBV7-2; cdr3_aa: CASSPRADTEAFF
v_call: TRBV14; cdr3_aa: CASSQTGLADEQYF
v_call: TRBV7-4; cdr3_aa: CASSLIVAGTYNEQFF
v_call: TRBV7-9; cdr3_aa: CASSASGRRGTGELFF
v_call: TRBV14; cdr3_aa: CASSPSWGRRGGNNEQFF
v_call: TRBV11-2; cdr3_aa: CASSPWKSLNTEAFF
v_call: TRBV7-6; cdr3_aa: CASSLKLLTGELFF
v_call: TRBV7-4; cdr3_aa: CASSTTSGGLYNEQFF
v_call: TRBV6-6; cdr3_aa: CASSYSPAGHGQPQHF
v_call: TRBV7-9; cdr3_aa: CASSLAGRAGGGGYTF
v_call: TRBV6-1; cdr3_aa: CASSSGTSSTEAFF
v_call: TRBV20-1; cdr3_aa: CSARDQGTGNSGANVLTF
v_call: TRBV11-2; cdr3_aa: CASSPRRRGGDIQYF
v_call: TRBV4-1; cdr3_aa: CASSPLYPGANVLTF
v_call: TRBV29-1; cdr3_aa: CSVVAGGTTGANVLTF